This TCR beta chain was sequenced in a study of regulatory T cells in long-lasting Graves disease. Study at large: Antithyroid drug use was under 3 months in newly diagnosed Graves' patients. Findings and caveats of the study: More public clonotypes were shared by persistent patients (fewer than 3,000) than by new patients (more than 950). Newly diagnosed disease favored TRBV20-1 and TRBJ2-1 over persistent disease.

The TCR beta library used iRepertoire HTBI primers with Arm-PCR amplification of CDR3. TCRdb analysed the multiplex PCR reads with MiXCR anew, one entry per CDR3 protein. Here the sample spans fewer than 350,000 distinct CDR3 sequences, roughly 18% being singletons. Time point noted: newly diagnosed GD, antithyroid drugs for less than 3 months. From PBMCs, RNA was extracted and then used to make the TCR library. Guidelines of the American Thyroid Association were used to diagnose Graves' disease. This clonotype has a count of ten or more. What it binds is unknown. The CDR3 length is 15 residues. V shed 1 base, J shed 2 bases, and the junction held 2 bases outside the gene matches. Germline V gene lookup returns CDR1 KGHDR and CDR2 SFDVKD.

This clonotype was sampled from a female donor with Graves disease. This sample comprised peripheral blood mononuclear cells (PBMCs), obtained at new diagnosis, from a patient treated with antithyroid drugs. The chain uses TRBV24-1 and TRBJ2-3, with 7 positions matching TRBD2. Written as DNA, the CDR3 is TGTGCCACCAGTGATTTTGGGGGGGTCACAGATACGCAGTATTTT. It translates to CATSDFGGVTDTQYF.